This TCR beta chain stems from a study of blood T cell dynamics during melanoma immunotherapy. Germline CDR1 is MNHNS and CDR2 is SASEGT. The ends were cut back, 6 bases at V and 0 bases at J, with 12 bases in the middle. This CDR3 is built from 14 residues. A fixed DNA input of 350 ng was used per bulk PBMC sample. TCRdb's copy holds only in-frame clones and misses some; the assay was immunoSEQ multiplex PCR. The data show several thousand clones, with 80% seen just once and approximately 26% held by the top ten. Time point: pre-treatment baseline. Here the sequenced sample was blood, taken from a patient treated with checkpoint blockade. This clonotype was obtained from a human donor with melanoma. V and J are TRBV6-1 and TRBJ2-7, with D hard to call. The CDR3, as DNA: TGTGCCAGCAGGCCCACCGGCCGCTCCTACGAGCAGTACTTC. It specifies CASRPTGRSYEQYF.